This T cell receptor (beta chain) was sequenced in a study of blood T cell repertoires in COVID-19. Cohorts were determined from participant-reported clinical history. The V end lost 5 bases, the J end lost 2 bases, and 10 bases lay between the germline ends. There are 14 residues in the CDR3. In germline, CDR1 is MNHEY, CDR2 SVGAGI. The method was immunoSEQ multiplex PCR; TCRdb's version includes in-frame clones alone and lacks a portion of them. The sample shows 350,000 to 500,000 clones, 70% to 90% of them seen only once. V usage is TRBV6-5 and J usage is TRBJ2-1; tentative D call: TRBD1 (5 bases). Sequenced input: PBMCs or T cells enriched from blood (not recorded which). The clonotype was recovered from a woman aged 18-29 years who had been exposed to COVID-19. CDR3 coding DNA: TGTGCCAGCAGTCGGACACATACCTACAATGAGCAGTTCTTC. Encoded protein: CASSRTHTYNEQFF.